This entry lists 16 T cell receptor beta chains sequenced from one sample in a study of blood T cell repertoires in COVID-19. Data came from immunoSEQ multiplex PCR; TCRdb stores just in-frame clones and leaves some out. The sample holds tens of thousands of clones, roughly 85% seen once. Sample: peripheral blood. These receptors all stem from a human donor in a cohort sampled during active COVID-19.

This clone showed up just a few times. The genes are TRBV5-1 and TRBJ2-2; no clear D gene. Trimming pared 0 bases from V and 4 bases from J, leaving 10 bases between. Germline-derived CDR1 and CDR2 are SGHRS and YFSETQ. This CDR3 is 15 amino acids long. CDR3 amino acids: CASSLGAGPTGELFF. The CDR3 DNA is TGCGCCAGCAGCTTGGGGGCAGGCCCCACCGGGGAGCTGTTTTTT.

The chain is built from TRBV29-1 and TRBJ2-1, with 13 positions matching TRBD2. CDR1 SQVTM and CDR2 ANQGSEA come from the germline V gene. This CDR3 comprises 18 residues. V shed 7 bases, J shed 0 bases, and the junction held 12 bases outside the gene matches. The CDR3 coding sequence is TGCAGCGCCCCGGGACTAGCGGGGATCCTGAGCTCCTACAATGAGCAGTTCTTC. Its translation: CSAPGLAGILSSYNEQFF.

This clone was seen only once. The J gene is TRBJ2-1, the V gene TRBV28; no reliable D call. Germline CDR1 reads MDHEN; CDR2 reads SYDVKM. Trimming stripped 6 bases from V and 5 bases from J, with 11 bases between. The CDR3 totals 13 residues. Here the CDR3 reads CASRIHRDNEQFF. As DNA, the CDR3 is TGTGCCAGCAGGATCCACAGAGACAATGAGCAGTTCTTC.

This chain connects TRBV6-6 to TRBJ2-3, with 9 nucleotides matching TRBD1. V lost 6 bases to trimming and J lost 0 bases; unmatched junction nucleotides: 7. CDR3 length equals 16 residues. Germline CDR1 reads MNHNY; CDR2 reads SVGAGI (reference sequence). The CDR3 loop is CASSHRTGASTDTQYF. The CDR3 nucleotides are TGTGCCAGCAGCCACAGGACAGGGGCTAGCACAGATACGCAGTATTTT.

The CDR3 sequence is CASSTGGSQETQYF. In DNA form, the CDR3 reads TGTGCCAGCTCAACAGGGGGCTCTCAAGAGACCCAGTACTTC. The V call is TRBV18, the J call TRBJ2-5; TRBD1 aligns across 9 bases. Per the germline V gene, CDR1 is KGHSH and CDR2 is LQKENI. Trimming at V came to 5 bases and at J to 2 bases, leaving 3 bases not matched to a gene. This CDR3 region has 14 residues.

The chain uses TRBV9 and TRBJ2-1, with 10 nucleotides matching TRBD2. The CDR3 contains 16 residues. Germline lookup yields CDR1 SGDLS and CDR2 YYNGEE. After removal of 0 bases from V and 5 bases from J, the junction contained 5 bases not matched to a gene. CDR3 sequence reads: CASSVGPLAGDNEQFF. In DNA form, the CDR3 reads TGTGCCAGCAGCGTAGGTCCTCTAGCGGGGGACAATGAGCAGTTCTTC.

This chain connects TRBV19 to TRBJ1-3, with a weak D call TRBD1 (6 bases). The CDR3 runs to 13 residues. V lost 8 bases to trimming and J lost 2 bases, with 10 bases between them. Germline values: CDR1 LNHDA, CDR2 SQIVND (reference sequence). The CDR3, as DNA: TGTGCCAGTTCAGGGGTAGCTGGAAACACCATATATTTT. Translation gives CASSGVAGNTIYF.

The chain couples TRBV2 to TRBJ2-1; 8 nucleotides align to TRBD2. The CDR3 has 15 residues. Germline CDR1 and CDR2: SNHLY and FYNNEI. With V trimmed by 4 bases and J by 3 bases, 5 bases remained unmatched. CDR3 in amino acids: CASSVLAGGYNEQFF. DNA of the CDR3: TGTGCCAGCAGTGTGCTGGCGGGAGGCTACAATGAGCAGTTCTTC.

The chain carries TRBV5-1 and TRBJ1-3; D may be TRBD1 (5 bases). Trimming shortened V by 0 bases and J by 5 bases, and 9 bases separated the two germline ends. This CDR3 contains 14 residues. Germline values: CDR1 SGHRS, CDR2 YFSETQ. The CDR3 sequence is CASSLEEGRNTIYF. The CDR3 DNA reads as TGCGCCAGCAGCTTGGAGGAGGGGAGAAACACCATATATTTT.

In its sample, this clone was seen a few times. The V and J genes are TRBV9 and TRBJ1-5; D may be TRBD1 (5 bases). With 7 bases removed from V and 4 bases from J, the gap between germline ends came to 12 bases. CDR1 SGDLS and CDR2 YYNGEE come from the germline V gene. There are 13 residues in the CDR3. CDR3 in amino acids: CASGRTPNQPQHF. The CDR3 nucleotides read TGTGCCAGCGGGCGGACACCGAATCAGCCCCAGCATTTT.

V and J are TRBV5-1 and TRBJ2-5; 9 bases match TRBD1. The V segment lost 4 bases and the J segment 5 bases; nucleotides outside the gene matches: 9. CDR3 length equals 15 residues. The germline V gene encodes CDR1 SGHRS and CDR2 YFSETQ. CDR3 region: CASSPTGGVVETQYF. In nucleotides, the CDR3 is TGCGCCAGCAGCCCTACAGGGGGCGTCGTGGAGACCCAGTACTTC.

The chain links TRBV7-9 to TRBJ1-2, with TRBD1 matching over 7 bases. Germline-derived CDR1 and CDR2 are SEHNR and FQNEAQ (reference sequence). The CDR3 has 14 amino acids. Trimming cost V 1 base and J 14 bases; bases outside gene matches: 13. Written as DNA, the CDR3 is TGTGCCAGCAGCTTAGACTTACCGGGACAGAAGTTAACCTTC. Translation gives CASSLDLPGQKLTF.

This chain links TRBV5-1 with TRBJ2-3, with D maybe TRBD1 (5 bases). Trimming stripped 4 bases from V and 0 bases from J, with 27 bases between. This CDR3 region has 20 residues. CDR1 SGHRS and CDR2 YFSETQ come from the germline V gene. CDR3 in DNA: TGCGCCAGCAGCCCCGGATACCGCTCAGGGTCTCTCAGGAGCACAGATACGCAGTATTTT. Protein: CASSPGYRSGSLRSTDTQYF. The whole variable domain, remainder taken from reference TRBV5-1 and TRBJ2-3, is KAGVTQTPRYLIKTRGQQVTLSCSPISGHRSVSWYQQTPGQGLQFLFEYFSETQRNKGNFPGRFSGRQFSNSRSEMNVSTLELGDSALYLCASSPGYRSGSLRSTDTQYFGPGTRLTVL.

This clone was counted a single time. V is TRBV7-8 and J is TRBJ2-7, with D possibly being TRBD2 (5 bases). V lost 0 bases and J 7 bases, leaving 10 bases between the germline ends. This CDR3 is built from 13 residues. Looked up from germline, CDR1 is SGHVS and CDR2 is FQNEAQ. The CDR3 reads CASSLAGRREQYF. The CDR3 nucleotides are TGTGCCAGCAGCTTAGCGGGGAGACGGGAGCAGTACTTC.

The chain uses TRBV19 and TRBJ2-3; the D is unclear. The germline V and J ends were trimmed by 5 bases and 7 bases, with 13 bases remaining between them. CDR1 and CDR2 (germline): LNHDA, SQIVND (reference sequence). This CDR3 is 13 amino acids long. The DNA of the CDR3 is TGTGCCAGTAGTCCCACTCGAGTGAATACGCAGTATTTT. Translated, it gives CASSPTRVNTQYF.

This clone showed up just once. The chain recombines TRBV15 with TRBJ2-7; possibly TRBD1 for D (6 bases). The CDR3 spans 13 residues. V was clipped by 0 bases and J by 7 bases, with 10 bases between them. CDR1 and CDR2 from the germline V gene are LNHNV and YYDKDF (reference sequence). Written as DNA, the CDR3 is TGTGCCACCAGCAGAGACCCTCAGGGGGAGCAGTACTTC. Its protein is CATSRDPQGEQYF.